One sample yielded the 32 T cell receptor beta chains listed below, sequenced in a study of beta chain features in type 1 diabetes. General study results and limits: Significant though moderate, a shortening of TCRB CDR3s appeared in all four CD4+ subsets of Type 1 diabetes patients.

Expressed TCRB transcripts were sequenced because the entire RNA isolate underwent reverse transcription. Generated by immunoSEQ multiplex PCR, the TCRdb table keeps only in-frame clones and is missing some. The sample records hundreds of thousands of clones, about 14% being singletons. Antigens for these TCRs are unknown. The sample was naive CD4+ T cells from blood. Every receptor here comes from a young man with type 1 diabetes.

The rearrangement uses TRBV29-1 and TRBJ2-2; tentatively, D is TRBD1 (6 bases). The CDR3 has 13 amino acids. Germline CDR1 is SQVTM and CDR2 is ANQGSEA. The V gene lost 4 bases and the J gene lost 2 bases, with 8 bases spanning the gap. The DNA for the CDR3 is TGCAGCGTTGGGACAGACAACACCGGGGAGCTGTTTTTT. Its protein product is CSVGTDNTGELFF.

The rearrangement uses TRBV25-1 and TRBJ1-2; D remains ambiguous. The CDR3 has 14 residues. Trimming took 5 bases from V and 8 from J, leaving 18 bases between them. Per germline, CDR1 MGHDK and CDR2 SYGVNS. Here the CDR3 reads CASSSGPLREGYTF. The CDR3 nucleotides are TGTGCCAGCAGTTCAGGTCCTCTAAGAGAGGGCTACACCTTC.

The V call is TRBV29-1, the J call TRBJ1-4, with D possibly matching TRBD1 (6 bases). Trimming removed 6 bases from V and 4 bases from J, with 21 bases in between. Germline V gives CDR1 SQVTM, CDR2 ANQGSEA. The CDR3 is made up of 16 amino acids. The DNA of the CDR3 is TGCAGCGTCCGGGGGGGGCAGAGCGCCCTTAATGAAAAACTGTTTTTT. This gives the protein CSVRGGQSALNEKLFF.

In this sample, this clone turned up a few times. This sequence joins TRBV5-1 and TRBJ2-4; D remains ambiguous. V lost 1 base and J lost 3, with 11 bases in between. CDR1 and CDR2 (germline): SGHRS, YFSETQ. The CDR3 consists of 15 residues. The CDR3 nucleotides are TGCGCCAGCAGCTTGCCCGAGCCGGTCAAAAACATTCAGTACTTC. Protein sequence: CASSLPEPVKNIQYF.

The chain carries TRBV30 and TRBJ1-1, with TRBD1 matching over 11 bases. V trimming: 0 bases; J trimming: 6 bases; junction bases outside the gene matches: 3. The germline V gene has CDR1 GTSNPN and CDR2 SVGIG (reference sequence). CDR3 length: 14 amino acids. For the CDR3, the DNA is TGTGCCTGGAGTGTACTGGGACAGGGGGCTGAAGCTTTCTTT. Residues: CAWSVLGQGAEAFF.

This clone was found a few times. The genes are TRBV7-2 and TRBJ1-3; D is uncertain. CDR1 is SGHTA and CDR2 is FQGNSA in the germline V gene. The CDR3 loop spans 16 amino acids. V lost 0 bases and J lost 0, with 9 bases in between. In nucleotides, the CDR3 is TGTGCCAGCAGCTTAGCGGGCTACAGCTCTGGAAACACCATATATTTT. This gives the protein CASSLAGYSSGNTIYF.

The V call is TRBV30, the J call TRBJ1-6, with TRBD1 as a possible D gene (5 bases). The CDR3 totals 13 residues. The V end was cut by 4 bases, the J end by 5 bases, with 9 bases between. Germline CDR1 reads GTSNPN; CDR2 reads SVGIG (reference sequence). The CDR3 loop is CAWMGRDNSPLHF. The CDR3 nucleotides read TGTGCCTGGATGGGGCGGGATAATTCACCCCTCCACTTT.

Only a few counts were recorded for this clone. V is TRBV6-5 and J is TRBJ2-1; tentatively, D is TRBD1 or TRBD2 (5 bases each). V was cut by 2 bases and J by 10 bases, with 18 bases left in between. In germline, CDR1 is MNHEY, CDR2 SVGAGI. This CDR3 contains 15 residues. The CDR3 sequence: CASSYGGASPFEQFF. The CDR3 coding sequence is TGTGCCAGCAGTTACGGGGGAGCATCTCCCTTCGAGCAGTTCTTC.

The chain links TRBV9 to TRBJ2-7, with D possibly being TRBD1 (5 bases). V shed 4 bases and J shed 1 base, with 21 bases lying between them. The CDR3 has 17 amino acids. Germline-derived CDR1 and CDR2 are SGDLS and YYNGEE. CDR3 sequence reads: CASSPAGSRAVSYEQYF. The DNA for the CDR3 is TGTGCCAGCAGCCCCGCTGGATCCAGGGCGGTATCCTACGAGCAGTACTTC.

The chain combines TRBV28 with TRBJ1-2, with D possibly TRBD1 on 5 matching bases. This CDR3 has 13 residues. Germline V CDR1 and CDR2: MDHEN, SYDVKM. Trimming cost V 6 bases and J 7 bases, with 15 bases left between them. The CDR3 sequence is CASRDDSRSGYTF. For the CDR3, the DNA is TGTGCCAGCAGGGATGACAGCCGGAGTGGCTACACCTTC.

The chain is built from TRBV7-2 and TRBJ2-2; 14 bases agree with TRBD2. Germline assignment: CDR1 SGHTA and CDR2 FQGNSA. This CDR3 is built from 16 residues. Trimming at V came to 4 bases and at J to 6 bases, leaving 4 bases not matched to a gene. The CDR3 loop reads CASSSGLAGVPGELFF. In DNA, the CDR3 is TGTGCCAGCAGCTCGGGACTAGCGGGAGTCCCCGGGGAGCTGTTTTTT.

The chain recombines TRBV5-1 with TRBJ2-5, with 7 bases that match TRBD2. There are 15 residues in the CDR3. V lost 0 bases and J lost 0; bases outside the gene matches: 2. CDR1 and CDR2 (germline): SGHRS, YFSETQ. CDR3 in DNA: TGCGCCAGCAGCTTGGCAGGGACTAACCAAGAGACCCAGTACTTC. It yields the protein CASSLAGTNQETQYF. The full variable domain, its missing parts supplied by reference TRBV5-1 and TRBJ2-5, is KAGVTQTPRYLIKTRGQQVTLSCSPISGHRSVSWYQQTPGQGLQFLFEYFSETQRNKGNFPGRFSGRQFSNSRSEMNVSTLELGDSALYLCASSLAGTNQETQYFGPGTRLLVL.

CDR3 protein: CASSLGGSLSYEQYF. Written as DNA, the CDR3 is TGTGCCAGCAGTTTAGGGGGTTCCCTCTCCTACGAGCAGTACTTC. V and J are TRBV27 and TRBJ2-7; D may be TRBD1 or TRBD2 (5 bases each). The V gene lost 2 bases and the J gene lost 0 bases, with 11 bases spanning the gap. Per the germline V gene, CDR1 is MNHEY and CDR2 is SMNVEV (reference sequence). This CDR3 comprises 15 residues.

The V and J genes are TRBV28 and TRBJ2-7, with 11 bases fitting TRBD2. There are 15 residues in the CDR3. Trimming cost V 4 bases and J 4 bases; bases outside gene matches: 6. Germline V gene lookup returns CDR1 MDHEN and CDR2 SYDVKM. In nucleotides, the CDR3 is TGTGCCAGCAGTTCCCTGACTAGCGGGATTTACGAGCAGTACTTC. Its translation is CASSSLTSGIYEQYF. Complete variable domain (other parts from reference TRBV28 and TRBJ2-7): DVKVTQSSRYLVKRTGEKVFLECVQDMDHENMFWYRQDPGLGLRLIYFSYDVKMKEKGDIPEGYSVSREKKERFSLILESASTNQTSMYLCASSSLTSGIYEQYFGPGTRLTVT.

A few counts support this clone. The J gene is TRBJ1-1, the V gene TRBV9; a possible D gene is TRBD1 (5 bases). Germline CDR1 is SGDLS and CDR2 is YYNGEE. Trimming took off 0 bases at V and 1 base at J, with 10 bases between the two ends. CDR3 length: 15 residues. The CDR3 DNA is TGTGCCAGCAGCGTAGATATGGGGGGGAACACTGAAGCTTTCTTT. Its translation: CASSVDMGGNTEAFF.

This clone was picked up a small number of times. The genes are TRBV7-3 and TRBJ1-2; D ambiguous. The V gene's germline CDR1 is SGHTA and CDR2 FQGTGA. CDR3 length: 15 residues. V was clipped by 5 bases and J by 5 bases, with 18 bases between them. The chain's CDR3 is CASSPGGLSPYGYTF. Written as DNA, the CDR3 is TGTGCCAGCAGCCCAGGAGGGTTATCCCCGTATGGCTACACCTTC.

The chain uses TRBV23-1 and TRBJ1-2; a weak D match, TRBD1 (6 bases). TRBV23-1 is designated an ORF whose function remains uncertain. V gave up 7 bases and J gave up 6 bases, with 15 bases separating them. CDR3 length: 13 amino acids. The CDR3 DNA reads TGCGCCAGCATACTCCGGACAGTAGATGGCTACACCTTC. Translating it yields CASILRTVDGYTF.

This rearrangement joins TRBV11-3 to TRBJ2-2, with 13 bases aligning to TRBD2. The CDR3 totals 17 residues. Looked up from germline, CDR1 is SGHNT and CDR2 is YENEEA. V dropped 4 bases and J dropped 2; count of bases not matched to a gene: 4. CDR3 nucleotides: TGTGCCAGCAGCTCCGGGACTAGCGGGGCTAACACCGGGGAGCTGTTTTTT. Encoded protein: CASSSGTSGANTGELFF.

V gene TRBV5-1 combines with J gene TRBJ2-5; 8 nucleotides align to TRBD2. V lost 3 bases and J lost 4; bases outside the gene matches: 8. Germline-derived CDR1 and CDR2 are SGHRS and YFSETQ. There are 15 residues in the CDR3. The CDR3 region has the DNA TGCGCCAGCAGCTCCGGAGGAAGCGGGGGAGAGACCCAGTACTTC. Translating it yields CASSSGGSGGETQYF.

The rearrangement joins TRBV14 to TRBJ1-1; no clear D gene. Germline CDR1 is SGHDN and CDR2 is FVKESK. The CDR3 extends over 12 amino acids. V was pared by 1 base and J by 7 bases, with 7 bases between. The CDR3 is CASSQGGLEAFF. CDR3 in DNA: TGTGCCAGCAGCCAAGGAGGACTTGAAGCTTTCTTT.

This clone came up a few times. This chain links TRBV7-2 with TRBJ2-3, with 12 positions matching TRBD2. Germline CDR1 SGHTA, CDR2 FQGNSA. This CDR3 has 16 residues. Trimming at V came to 2 bases and at J to 5 bases, leaving 5 bases not matched to a gene. In DNA, the CDR3 is TGTGCCAGCAGCTTACTAGCGGGGGGGCAAGTAGATACGCAGTATTTT. Residues: CASSLLAGGQVDTQYF.

This clone was found a few times. The same CDR3 can be traced to other DNA sequences in this sample. The CDR3 DNA reads TGTGCCAGCAGCCAAGATAGGGGTTACCAAGAGACCCAGTACTTC. This sequence encodes CASSQDRGYQETQYF. V usage is TRBV4-2 and J usage is TRBJ2-5; the D gene is possibly TRBD1 (5 bases). This CDR3 contains 15 residues. V shed 0 bases and J shed 0 bases, with 8 bases lying between them. The germline V gene encodes CDR1 LGHNA and CDR2 YNFKEQ.

This clone was found a few times. This chain links TRBV7-3 with TRBJ2-1; 9 nucleotides agree with TRBD2. The germline gives CDR1 SGHTA, CDR2 FQGTGA. V was clipped by 6 bases and J by 4 bases; unmatched bases: 13. The CDR3 has 17 amino acids. CDR3 coding DNA: TGTGCCAGCAGGGAGAGATCCACTAGCGGGCGGTACAATGAGCAGTTCTTC. Its translation: CASRERSTSGRYNEQFF. Variable domain in full (rest from reference TRBV7-3 and TRBJ2-1): GAGVSQTPSNKVTEKGKYVELRCDPISGHTALYWYRQSLGQGPEFLIYFQGTGAADDSGLPNDRFFAVRPEGSVSTLKIQRTERGDSAVYLCASRERSTSGRYNEQFFGPGTRLTVL.

This clone has only a few counts. The rearrangement uses TRBV15 and TRBJ2-3, with D tentatively TRBD2 (6 bases). Trimming removed 0 bases at V and 2 bases at J, with 15 bases between. This CDR3 contains 17 residues. Germline CDR1 reads LNHNV; CDR2 reads YYDKDF (reference sequence). The CDR3 region has the DNA TGTGCCACCAGCAGAGATCTGTTTGCGGGATCCACAGATACGCAGTATTTT. Amino acids: CATSRDLFAGSTDTQYF.

This clone appeared a few times. The chain couples TRBV27 to TRBJ2-7, with TRBD1 matching 7 bases. Germline V CDR1 and CDR2: MNHEY, SMNVEV (reference sequence). The trim removed 7 bases at V and 3 bases at J, leaving 9 bases unmatched. The CDR3 covers 14 residues. The CDR3 region is CASTYRQGSYEQYF. In DNA form, the CDR3 reads TGTGCCAGCACTTACCGACAGGGAAGCTACGAGCAGTACTTC.

The chain is built from TRBV18 and TRBJ1-5, with TRBD1 matching over 8 bases. Per germline, CDR1 KGHSH and CDR2 LQKENI. V shed 3 bases and J 6 bases; nucleotides not matched to a gene: 4. The length of the CDR3 is 14 residues. CDR3 amino acids: CASSPQGASQPQHF. The CDR3, as DNA: TGTGCCAGCTCACCCCAGGGGGCCAGTCAGCCCCAGCATTTT. Together with reference TRBV18 and TRBJ1-5, the CDR3 gives the full variable domain: NAGVMQNPRHLVRRRGQEARLRCSPMKGHSHVYWYRQLPEEGLKFMVYLQKENIIDESGMPKERFSAEFPKEGPSILRIQQVVRGDSAAYFCASSPQGASQPQHFGDGTRLSIL.

This clone was counted between two and nine times. The V gene is TRBV30, the J gene TRBJ2-1, with 9 bases matching TRBD2. CDR3 length: 17 residues. Germline loops: CDR1 GTSNPN, CDR2 SVGIG (reference sequence). Trimming at V came to 0 bases and at J to 0 bases, leaving 6 bases not matched to a gene. DNA of the CDR3: TGTGCCTGGAGTGTACGGGGTAGCGGGAGCTCCTACAATGAGCAGTTCTTC. Its translation is CAWSVRGSGSSYNEQFF.

The J gene is TRBJ2-5, the V gene TRBV5-1, with 10 positions matching TRBD1. CDR1 SGHRS and CDR2 YFSETQ come from the germline V gene. V dropped 2 bases and J dropped 5; count of bases not matched to a gene: 6. This CDR3 has 15 residues. This CDR3 is CASSFGQGEYETQYF. In DNA form, the CDR3 reads TGCGCCAGCAGCTTTGGACAGGGGGAGTACGAGACCCAGTACTTC.

This clone has only a few counts. A read error may account for a junction end that differs from germline. The genes are TRBV30 and TRBJ1-2; D is possibly TRBD1 (6 bases). CDR1 is GTSNPN, CDR2 SVGIG, per germline (reference sequence). CDR3 size: 10 residues. CDR3 nucleotides: TGTGCCTGGAGTCTAGGACAGAGGCACTTC. This gives the protein CAWSLGQRHF. The full variable domain, its missing parts supplied by reference TRBV30 and TRBJ1-2, is SQTIHQWPATLVQPVGSPLSLECTVEGTSNPNLYWYRQAAGRGLQLLFYSVGIGQISSEVPQNLSASRPQDRQFILSSKKLLLSDSGFYLCAWSLGQRHFGSGTRLTVV.

The table lists this clone with a few counts. J is TRBJ2-3 and V is TRBV29-1; D uncertain. Per germline, CDR1 SQVTM and CDR2 ANQGSEA. This CDR3 is 13 amino acids long. With 6 bases removed from V and 2 bases from J, the gap between germline ends came to 12 bases. CDR3 bases: TGCAGCGTCAGAGGCACCATCACAGATACGCAGTATTTT. Translated, it gives CSVRGTITDTQYF.

This sequence joins TRBV11-2 and TRBJ1-1, with TRBD1 matching 9 bases. Losses at the gene ends were 5 bases for V and 4 bases for J; bases not matched to a gene: 8. Germline V gene sequence: CDR1 SGHAT, CDR2 FQNNGV. The CDR3 extends over 15 amino acids. CDR3 coding DNA: TGTGCCAGCAGCCTACGGAACAGGGGGCTCACTGAAGCTTTCTTT. Translating it yields CASSLRNRGLTEAFF.

The chain uses TRBV6-1 and TRBJ2-7; perhaps TRBD2 as D (6 bases). This CDR3 region has 12 residues. Germline CDR1 and CDR2: MNHNS and SASEGT. Trimming left V 8 bases short and J 2 bases short, with 10 bases between. DNA for the CDR3: TGTGCCAGCCATAGCGGCCCCTACGAGCAGTACTTC. Translated: CASHSGPYEQYF.